Listed here are 10 T cell receptor beta chains from one sample, sequenced in a study of blood T cells in healthy people across ages. A second PCR of roughly 7 to 11 cycles used a sample-barcoded 5' primer and a J-beta primer mix. TCRdb ran MiXCR on the 5' RACE reads and lists one entry per CDR3 protein. The repertoire holds approximately 810,000 distinct CDR3 sequences, around 30% seen once, with 17% in the top ten. The specimen sequenced was blood. The receptors derive from a woman aged 80 or over in good health.

This sequence joins TRBV7-2 and TRBJ2-3; D gene unclear. CDR1 and CDR2 from the germline V gene are SGHTA and FQGNSA. V lost 4 bases and J lost 4, with 12 bases in between. This CDR3 has 14 residues. The CDR3 protein is CASSSAEAADTQYF. CDR3 sequence (DNA): TGTGCCAGCAGCTCGGCCGAAGCAGCAGATACGCAGTATTTT.

The J gene is TRBJ1-5, the V gene TRBV20-1; D is uncertain. The ends were cut back, 1 base at V and 4 bases at J, with 11 bases in the middle. Per the germline V gene, CDR1 is DFQATT and CDR2 is SNEGSKA (reference sequence). The CDR3 consists of 14 residues. The chain's CDR3 is CSARGGKTNQPQHF. CDR3 DNA sequence: TGCAGTGCTAGAGGGGGAAAAACAAATCAGCCCCAGCATTTT.

There are many counts of this clonotype. The V call is TRBV21-1, the J call TRBJ1-2. TRBV21-1 is a known pseudogene. The CDR3 has 14 amino acids. The CDR3 nucleotides read TGTGCCAGCAGCAAAAGGGCCAGTACCTATGGCTACACCTTC. This codes for CASSKRASTYGYTF.

The chain employs TRBV7-8 and TRBJ2-7; tentatively, D is TRBD2 (5 bases). The V gene lost 2 bases and the J gene lost 4 bases, with 15 bases spanning the gap. CDR3 length equals 15 residues. Germline loops: CDR1 SGHVS, CDR2 FQNEAQ. DNA for the CDR3: TGTGCCAGCAGCTTAAGGGCTAGCCTTTCTTACGAGCAGTACTTC. The encoded protein is CASSLRASLSYEQYF.

A few counts support this clonotype. The J gene is TRBJ1-5, the V gene TRBV5-6; 8 nucleotides line up with TRBD1. The CDR3 length is 16 residues. The ends lost 3 bases at V and 5 bases at J; junction bases unmatched: 10. Germline CDR1 SGHDT, CDR2 YYEEEE. This chain's CDR3 is CASSSRTGRPDQPQHF. As DNA, the CDR3 is TGTGCCAGCAGCTCCCGGACAGGGAGGCCGGATCAGCCCCAGCATTTT.

There are a few counts of this clonotype. One junction end does not reproduce the germline sequence, and a read error may be involved. The chain uses TRBV15 and TRBJ2-4; D not certain. The J call may be mistaken, given a closer DNA end match to TRBJ2-5. This CDR3 region has 15 residues. Germline assignment: CDR1 LNHNV and CDR2 YYDKDF (reference sequence). CDR3 sequence (DNA): TGTGCCGCCAGCAGAGATCGGCGCAGCCAAGAGACCCAGTACTTC. Translated: CAASRDRRSQETQYF.

The chain carries TRBV20-1 and TRBJ2-1, with D maybe TRBD2 (7 bases). Germline CDR1 reads DFQATT; CDR2 reads SNEGSKA (reference sequence). The CDR3 consists of 14 residues. The ends were cut back, 1 base at V and 3 bases at J, with 10 bases in the middle. CDR3 amino acids: CSARAGGNYNEQFF. The CDR3 region has the DNA TGCAGTGCTAGAGCGGGGGGCAACTACAATGAGCAGTTCTTC.

V and J are TRBV12-3 or TRBV12-4 and TRBJ2-1, with D uncertain. V was cut by 3 bases and J by 7 bases, with 10 bases left in between. The CDR3 sequence is 13 residues long. The CDR3 nucleotides read TGTGCCAGCAGTTTTAATGTTGGTAATGAGCAGTTCTTC. It specifies CASSFNVGNEQFF.

This rearrangement joins TRBV3-1 to TRBJ2-3; TRBD2 matches 12 bases. CDR3 length equals 15 residues. J gave up 9 bases and V 4 bases, and 8 bases lay outside the gene matches. The germline V gene encodes CDR1 LGHDT and CDR2 YNNKEL (reference sequence). The CDR3 sequence: CASSPKLAGGDTQYF. The CDR3 DNA is TGTGCCAGCAGCCCTAAACTAGCGGGGGGTGACACGCAGTATTTT.

V is TRBV3-1 and J is TRBJ2-7; the D call may be TRBD1 or TRBD2 (5 bases each). V was pared by 4 bases and J by 7 bases, with 14 bases between. The germline V gene encodes CDR1 LGHDT and CDR2 YNNKEL (reference sequence). CDR3 length: 13 amino acids. CDR3 loop: CASSRGPNNEQYF. DNA of the CDR3: TGTGCCAGCAGCCGGGGACCCAACAATGAGCAGTACTTC.